The next 25 T cell receptor beta chains were all read from a single sample in a study of metastatic and nonmetastatic thyroid tumors. From the PCR reads, TCRdb re-called clones with MiXCR. This table holds about 4,800 clones, just under 30% found once. Among the patients, none had received any treatment before thyroid surgery. Sequenced material: adjacent normal tissue. Every receptor here comes from a male donor with papillary thyroid cancer or a benign thyroid nodule (not recorded which). Some clones in this sample may be carry-over from other donors' samples.

J is TRBJ2-1 and V is TRBV6-1, with 11 bases fitting TRBD2. V lost 4 bases to trimming and J lost 7 bases; unmatched junction nucleotides: 9. This CDR3 has 16 residues. Looked up from germline, CDR1 is MNHNS and CDR2 is SASEGT. The CDR3 DNA is TGTGCCAGCAGTGTAACAACTAGCGGGGGTGCAAATGAGCAGTTCTTC. It yields the protein CASSVTTSGGANEQFF.

This clone was observed a handful of times. The chain recombines TRBV6-1 with TRBJ2-7, with 8 bases lining up with TRBD2. This CDR3 contains 14 residues. Germline loops: CDR1 MNHNS, CDR2 SASEGT. With 7 bases clipped from V and 2 bases from J, the junction kept 7 bases outside the gene matches. This CDR3 is CASKGSGGPYEQYF. The CDR3 nucleotides are TGTGCCAGCAAGGGTTCGGGAGGGCCCTACGAGCAGTACTTC.

This clone has a handful of counts. The rearrangement links TRBV28 to TRBJ1-5; 7 bases line up with TRBD1. Germline V CDR1 and CDR2: MDHEN, SYDVKM. The CDR3 extends over 15 amino acids. V lost 6 bases and J lost 3; bases outside the gene matches: 8. The CDR3 reads CASSRTGEANQPQHF. CDR3 in DNA: TGTGCCAGCAGCCGAACAGGGGAGGCCAATCAGCCCCAGCATTTT. Drawing the rest from reference TRBV28 and TRBJ1-5, the complete variable domain is DVKVTQSSRYLVKRTGEKVFLECVQDMDHENMFWYRQDPGLGLRLIYFSYDVKMKEKGDIPEGYSVSREKKERFSLILESASTNQTSMYLCASSRTGEANQPQHFGDGTRLSIL.

On this clone: At one boundary the junction diverges from the germline segment, which might be a read error. The chain links TRBV11-3 to TRBJ2-5; the match to TRBD2 covers 7 bases. The end of the DNA aligns better with TRBJ2-1, so the J call may be wrong. This CDR3 spans 15 amino acids. Looked up from germline, CDR1 is SGHNT and CDR2 is YENEEA. The chain's CDR3 is CASSLEDSGWDEQFF. The CDR3 nucleotides read TGTGCCAGCAGTTTAGAGGATAGCGGGTGGGATGAGCAGTTCTTC.

This clone is medium-sized within its sample. The chain has TRBV11-2 and TRBJ1-2, with D perhaps matching TRBD1 (6 bases). CDR3 size: 15 residues. With 3 bases removed from V and 4 bases from J, the gap between germline ends came to 15 bases. Germline CDR1 reads SGHAT; CDR2 reads FQNNGV. This CDR3 is CASSLDSAPAYGYTF. In DNA, the CDR3 is TGTGCCAGCAGCTTGGACAGCGCTCCAGCCTATGGCTACACCTTC.

The table lists this clone with a few counts. This sequence joins TRBV6-1 and TRBJ1-5; possibly TRBD1 for D (5 bases). The germline V and J ends were trimmed by 6 bases and 2 bases, with 8 bases remaining between them. The CDR3 loop spans 13 amino acids. The germline V gene has CDR1 MNHNS and CDR2 SASEGT. The CDR3 protein is CASRRGGNQPQHF. The CDR3 DNA follows: TGTGCCAGCAGGAGGGGTGGCAATCAGCCCCAGCATTTT.

V and J are TRBV12-3 or TRBV12-4 and TRBJ2-3, with 7 bases matching TRBD1. This CDR3 is built from 15 residues. Unmatched junction bases numbered 16, after V lost 8 bases and J lost 8 bases. The DNA of the CDR3 is TGTGCCAGCTGTATTCTAAGGGGGCCCATCACTACGCAGTATTTT. This codes for CASCILRGPITTQYF.

This chain uses TRBV12-3 or TRBV12-4 with TRBJ2-3; possible D gene TRBD1, 6 bases. V gave up 5 bases and J gave up 0 bases, with 12 bases separating them. This CDR3 contains 15 residues. In nucleotides, the CDR3 is TGTGCCAGCAGTGTACAGGGTGGAAGCACAGATACGCAGTATTTT. Amino acid sequence: CASSVQGGSTDTQYF.

V is TRBV30 and J is TRBJ1-1, with 7 bases identical to TRBD1. Germline CDR1 reads GTSNPN; CDR2 reads SVGIG (reference sequence). The CDR3 has 12 amino acids. With 7 bases clipped from V and 5 bases from J, the junction kept 7 bases outside the gene matches. This CDR3 is CASQGVVTEAFF. The CDR3 DNA is TGTGCCTCTCAGGGGGTGGTGACTGAAGCTTTCTTT.

This clone was seen a handful of times. The chain employs TRBV6-2 or TRBV6-3 and TRBJ2-1, with a tentative D call TRBD1 (6 bases). From germline, CDR1 is MNHEY and CDR2 SVGEGT. The CDR3 length is 18 residues. The V and J ends lost 2 bases and 3 bases respectively, with 20 bases between them. Here the CDR3 reads CASSYEVQGLSGYNEQFF. The DNA of the CDR3 is TGTGCCAGCAGTTACGAGGTACAGGGTTTATCGGGCTACAATGAGCAGTTCTTC.

The chain joins TRBV20-1 to TRBJ1-5; no firm D call. The CDR3 loop spans 15 amino acids. Germline CDR1 reads DFQATT; CDR2 reads SNEGSKA (reference sequence). V lost 4 bases and J lost 0, with 13 bases in between. The CDR3: CSAIPAKYSNQPQHF. For the CDR3, the DNA is TGCAGTGCTATTCCGGCCAAGTATAGCAATCAGCCCCAGCATTTT.

V gene TRBV11-3 combines with J gene TRBJ2-7; 7 bases map to TRBD2. With 4 bases clipped from V and 2 bases from J, the junction kept 2 bases outside the gene matches. Germline V lookup: CDR1 SGHNT, CDR2 YENEEA. The CDR3 is made up of 13 amino acids. The CDR3 sequence is CASSSLAAYEQYF. The CDR3 nucleotides read TGTGCCAGCAGCTCTCTAGCGGCCTACGAGCAGTACTTC.

This clone was seen only once. This chain links TRBV2 with TRBJ2-7; D gene ambiguous. The CDR3 is 12 residues long. The V gene's germline CDR1 is SNHLY and CDR2 FYNNEI. V shed 10 bases and J shed 7 bases, with 17 bases lying between them. The CDR3 DNA is TGTGCCATTCAAGTGGTCCAAAGGGAGCAGTACTTC. Translated, it gives CAIQVVQREQYF. Based on the CDR3 plus reference TRBV2 and TRBJ2-7, the full variable domain is EPEVTQTPSHQVTQMGQEVILRCVPISNHLYFYWYRQILGQKVEFLVSFYNNEISEKSEIFDDQFSVERPDGSNFTLKIRSTKLEDSAMYFCAIQVVQREQYFGPGTRLTVT.

The chain has TRBV5-1 and TRBJ1-2, with D perhaps TRBD1 (6 bases). Per the germline V gene, CDR1 is SGHRS and CDR2 is YFSETQ. This CDR3 is built from 12 residues. The V end was cut by 4 bases, the J end by 7 bases, with 11 bases between. This chain's CDR3 is CASSRGGGGYTF. The DNA for the CDR3 is TGCGCCAGCAGCCGTGGGGGCGGTGGCTACACCTTC. Full variable domain (outside the CDR3, taken from reference TRBV5-1 and TRBJ1-2): KAGVTQTPRYLIKTRGQQVTLSCSPISGHRSVSWYQQTPGQGLQFLFEYFSETQRNKGNFPGRFSGRQFSNSRSEMNVSTLELGDSALYLCASSRGGGGYTFGSGTRLTVV.

By share, this clone ranks as medium-sized. The chain employs TRBV20-1 and TRBJ2-1; D remains ambiguous. Trimming stripped 1 base from V and 12 bases from J, with 10 bases between. Germline values: CDR1 DFQATT, CDR2 SNEGSKA (reference sequence). The CDR3 is made up of 11 amino acids. The CDR3 nucleotides are TGCAGTGCTAGAGGGGGTGACGTGCAGTTCTTC. It codes for CSARGGDVQFF.

About this clone itself: Sequence at one end of the junction differs from germline and may be a read error. The rearrangement uses TRBV6-9 and TRBJ2-1; D is possibly TRBD1 (5 bases). The CDR3 extends over 16 amino acids. Per the germline V gene, CDR1 is MNHGY and CDR2 is SVAAGI. The DNA for the CDR3 is TGTGACAGCAGTGGGGTGGGGCCAGGGATATACAATGAGCAGTTCTTC. Its protein is CDSSGVGPGIYNEQFF.

As to this clone: The junction does not match germline at one end; this may be a read error. The rearrangement joins TRBV20-1 to TRBJ2-1, with 10 bases lining up with TRBD2. Germline V gene lookup returns CDR1 DFQATT and CDR2 SNEGSKA (reference sequence). The CDR3 extends over 15 amino acids. Here the CDR3 DNA reads TGCAGTGCTGTACCAGCGGGAGGGAGCGTCAATGGGCAGTTCTTC. Its protein is CSAVPAGGSVNGQFF.

The rearrangement links TRBV20-1 to TRBJ2-3; 8 bases are shared with TRBD2. Germline lookup yields CDR1 DFQATT and CDR2 SNEGSKA (reference sequence). The CDR3 totals 15 residues. With V trimmed by 0 bases and J by 5 bases, 7 bases remained unmatched. The CDR3 protein is CSARDPAGRGDTQYF. The DNA of the CDR3 is TGCAGTGCTAGAGATCCCGCCGGGAGGGGAGATACGCAGTATTTT.

This chain uses TRBV11-2 with TRBJ1-2, with 10 nucleotides matching TRBD1. Unmatched junction bases numbered 3, after V lost 0 bases and J lost 5 bases. Germline CDR1 and CDR2: SGHAT and FQNNGV. This CDR3 is built from 15 residues. The CDR3: CASSLELGQGYGYTF. In DNA, the CDR3 is TGTGCCAGCAGCTTAGAGTTGGGACAGGGGTATGGCTACACCTTC.

By share of the sample, this clone is medium-sized. The same CDR3 is also encoded by other DNA sequences in this sample. This chain uses TRBV20-1 with TRBJ1-1; 7 nucleotides align to TRBD1. Germline trimming cut 5 bases from V and 0 bases from J; bases unmatched to any gene: 9. This CDR3 region has 15 residues. CDR1 and CDR2 from the germline V gene are DFQATT and SNEGSKA (reference sequence). As DNA, the CDR3 is TGCAGTGCTCCCCACGAAGGGGGCCTGAACACTGAAGCTTTCTTT. Its translation: CSAPHEGGLNTEAFF.

This chain joins TRBV2 and TRBJ1-1; D perhaps matches TRBD1 (6 bases). The CDR3 has 13 residues. Germline values: CDR1 SNHLY, CDR2 FYNNEI. Trimming stripped 8 bases from V and 4 bases from J, with 14 bases between. Here the CDR3 DNA reads TGTGCCAGCGAAGGGACATCCTCCACTGAAGCTTTCTTT. It translates to CASEGTSSTEAFF.

This clone appeared a few times. This chain links TRBV6-2 or TRBV6-3 with TRBJ2-7; perhaps TRBD2 as D (5 bases). The germline V and J ends were trimmed by 5 bases and 3 bases, with 11 bases remaining between them. This CDR3 region has 13 residues. Germline lookup yields CDR1 MNHEY and CDR2 SVGEGT. This CDR3 reads CASSRTGNYEQYF. For the CDR3, the DNA is TGTGCCAGCAGTAGGACGGGGAACTACGAGCAGTACTTC.

The gene calls are TRBV5-1 and TRBJ2-7; 7 bases are shared with TRBD2. Per the germline V gene, CDR1 is SGHRS and CDR2 is YFSETQ. The V and J ends lost 1 base and 4 bases, in that order; junction bases with no gene match: 11. This CDR3 region has 16 residues. The CDR3 DNA reads TGCGCCAGCAGCTTGCCCCGGGAGGATTTTTTTTACGAGCAGTACTTC. It is translated as CASSLPREDFFYEQYF. The whole variable domain, remainder taken from reference TRBV5-1 and TRBJ2-7, is KAGVTQTPRYLIKTRGQQVTLSCSPISGHRSVSWYQQTPGQGLQFLFEYFSETQRNKGNFPGRFSGRQFSNSRSEMNVSTLELGDSALYLCASSLPREDFFYEQYFGPGTRLTVT.

On this clone itself: One end of the junction varies from germline; a read error may be responsible. This chain links TRBV20-1 with TRBJ2-5, with D perhaps matching TRBD2 (5 bases). CDR1 and CDR2 from the germline V gene are DFQATT and SNEGSKA (reference sequence). The CDR3 covers 17 residues. The CDR3 DNA is TGCAGAGCTAGTGGGTCTAGCAGTCTACGAGCGAGAGAGACCCAGTACTTC. Protein sequence: CRASGSSSLRARETQYF.

This clone showed up just a few times. The chain employs TRBV28 and TRBJ2-7; D is possibly TRBD1 or TRBD2 (5 bases each). Trimming removed 2 bases from V and 3 bases from J, with 17 bases in between. The CDR3 contains 16 residues. Germline V gene sequence: CDR1 MDHEN, CDR2 SYDVKM. CDR3 DNA sequence: TGTGCCAGCAGTTTACGTCCCGGGACGCCTAACTACGAGCAGTACTTC. It translates to CASSLRPGTPNYEQYF.